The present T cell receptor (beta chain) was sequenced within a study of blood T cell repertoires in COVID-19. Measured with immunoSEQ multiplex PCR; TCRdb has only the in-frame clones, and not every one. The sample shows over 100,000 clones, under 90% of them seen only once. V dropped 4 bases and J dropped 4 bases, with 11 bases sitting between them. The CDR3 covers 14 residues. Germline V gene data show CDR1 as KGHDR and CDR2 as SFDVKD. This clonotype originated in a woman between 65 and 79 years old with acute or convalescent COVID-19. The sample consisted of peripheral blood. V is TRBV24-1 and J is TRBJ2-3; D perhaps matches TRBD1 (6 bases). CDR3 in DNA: TGTGCCACCAGTGAGTACAGGGCCGCAGATACGCAGTATTTT. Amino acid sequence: CATSEYRAADTQYF.